This TCR beta chain stems from a study of T-cell memory formation after mild COVID-19. Study summary: The study found TCR clusters largely donor specific. Findings of the study overall: Pre-infection memory already had some responding clones, implying cross-reactive memory joined. Clones shrinking from day 15 to 85 showed even CD4/CD8 mixes; later expanders tilted CD4+.

Each CDR3 protein is one row after TCRdb ran MiXCR on the 5' RACE reads. The sample has fewer than 350,000 distinct CDR3 sequences, approximately 16% seen once. This clonotype was detected many times. Its antigen remains unknown. CDR3 length: 12 amino acids. Per germline, CDR1 SQVTM and CDR2 ANQGSEA. The V and J ends lost 4 bases and 5 bases, in that order; junction bases with no gene match: 1. This TCR came from a man younger than 35 who had mild COVID-19 (a few samples of this study predate the infection). Cell type and time point are not known. Specimen: PBMCs or a T cell subset sorted from them (not recorded which). The genes are TRBV29-1 and TRBJ1-4; 7 positions agree with TRBD1. The CDR3 sequence: CSVGQGNEKLFF. In DNA form, the CDR3 reads TGCAGCGTTGGACAGGGAAATGAAAAACTGTTTTTT.